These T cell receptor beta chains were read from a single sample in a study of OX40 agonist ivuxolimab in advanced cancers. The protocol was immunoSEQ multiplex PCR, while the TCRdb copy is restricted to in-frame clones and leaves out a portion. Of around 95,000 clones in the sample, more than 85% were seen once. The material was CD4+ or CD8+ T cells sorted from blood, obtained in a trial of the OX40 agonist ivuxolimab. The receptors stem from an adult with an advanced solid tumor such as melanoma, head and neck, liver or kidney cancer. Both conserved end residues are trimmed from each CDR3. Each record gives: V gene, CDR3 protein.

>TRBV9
ASSVGWGGQPQH
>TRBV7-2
ASSEHRNTEAF
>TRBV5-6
ASSLGTGGNTEAF
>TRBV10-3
AISRPEKETQY
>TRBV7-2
ASSLRERDEQF
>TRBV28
ASTDRTNTEAF
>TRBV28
ASRPAGTGGNQPQH
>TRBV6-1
ASSVGDSRTIY
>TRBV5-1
ASSPQAGTGNSPLH
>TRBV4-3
ASSQAAGGSGAYNEQF
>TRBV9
ASSPRDREDGELF
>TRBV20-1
SAGGVGGYT
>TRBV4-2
ASSSGANVLT
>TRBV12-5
ASGLLGGSSYNEQF
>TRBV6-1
ASSSFTSDNEKLF
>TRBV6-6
ASRLDRGREAF
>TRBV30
ASRQGFSNEQF
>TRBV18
ASSTSGGAYNEQF
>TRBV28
ASSSGVRGNQPQH
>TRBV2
ASLAALVTGELF
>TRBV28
ASSRLGTGGKPQH
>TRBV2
ASERGGYNEQF
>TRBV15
ATSAGQGHSAF
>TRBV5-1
ASSDGQGLNTEAF
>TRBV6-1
ASSGRDSRNTGELF
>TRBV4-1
ASSQDRRQGETGELF
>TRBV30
AWGGRQIQETQY
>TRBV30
ACPGQGGRETQY
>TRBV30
AWDRGLKNTEAF
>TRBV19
ASTEDREKPQH
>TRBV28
ASSFGGGFYNEQF
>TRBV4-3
ASSQVLGTNNSPLH
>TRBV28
ASSSAEGGRYGYT
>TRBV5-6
ASSLRAGQYYNSPLH
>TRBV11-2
ASSLADAYGYT
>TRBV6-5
ASSPNRGGYT
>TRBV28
ASSLTEEKLF
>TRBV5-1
ASSSLAGGPNEQF
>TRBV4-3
ASSPGLNTGELF
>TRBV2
ASSPTIGTDTQY
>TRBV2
ASRLDRGNEQF
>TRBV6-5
ASSFLLAGGHEQF
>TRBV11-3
ASRSGGSWDEQF
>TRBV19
ASSPARNQPQH
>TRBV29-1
SEPLYSGNTIY
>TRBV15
ATSPRTFTDTQY
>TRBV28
ASSSVNTEAF
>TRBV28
ASSPPGQGTQPQH
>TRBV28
ASSLWLQPNSPLH
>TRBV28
ASSWRAGGIDGYT
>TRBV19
ASIQRPAGELF
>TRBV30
AFTGGTEAF
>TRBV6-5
ASRQGHLNTEAF
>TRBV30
AWGGQGGEQY